This T cell receptor beta chain was identified in a study of a mutant IDH1 vaccine in newly diagnosed glioma. Overall study context: Of treated patients, 62.5% were men and about 38% women, averaging around 40 years.

V lost 4 bases and J lost 4, with 16 bases in between. Germline CDR1 SGHRS, CDR2 YFSETQ. The CDR3 spans 15 residues. The table came from immunoSEQ multiplex PCR; TCRdb's copy has only in-frame clones and leaves some out. The table has about 92,000 clones, roughly 80% seen once. Time point of the sample: baseline, week 1 (first vaccination visit). Stated treatment: pre-vaccination baseline after standard-of-care therapy. Patients carried new grade 3 or 4 IDH1-mutant astrocytomas lacking nuclear ATRX. This material consisted of PBMCs, taken from a glioma patient treated with radiotherapy, temozolomide or both. The gene calls are TRBV5-1 and TRBJ2-3; either TRBD1 or TRBD2 may supply D (6 bases each). The source of this sequence is a woman aged 45-65 years with glioma. CDR3 in amino acids: CASSPLGGLADTQYF. The CDR3 DNA reads TGCGCCAGCAGCCCGCTGGGGGGCTTGGCAGATACGCAGTATTTT.